The subject of this entry is one T cell receptor (beta chain). The antigen is unknown. Germline-derived CDR1 and CDR2 are SGHVS and FQNEAQ. V was pared by 2 bases and J by 2 bases, with 13 bases between. This CDR3 is 15 amino acids long. The data belong to a study of OX40 agonist ivuxolimab in advanced cancers. Measured with immunoSEQ multiplex PCR; TCRdb has only the in-frame clones, and not every one. The sample includes tens of thousands of clones, around 79% of them seen just once. Whole-study findings and limits: A proportion of nonresponders additionally exhibited low normalized T-cell clonal expansion.

The TCR comes from an adult with an advanced solid tumor such as melanoma, head and neck, liver or kidney cancer. The sequencing used CD4+ or CD8+ T cells sorted from blood, collected in a trial of the OX40 agonist ivuxolimab. The gene calls are TRBV7-8 and TRBJ2-7; D perhaps matches TRBD1 (5 bases). The CDR3 coding sequence is TGTGCCAGCAGCTTACGGTCCCAGGGAACCTACGAGCAGTACTTC. It yields the protein CASSLRSQGTYEQYF.